This T cell receptor (beta chain) was identified in a study of blood T cell repertoires in COVID-19. At the level of the study: Acute and convalescent COVID-19 samples came from the United States, Italy and Spain. Sources were T cells, B-cell-depleted T cells, or PBMCs; the material itself was cDNA or gDNA.

Germline V gene lookup returns CDR1 GTSNPN and CDR2 SVGIG (reference sequence). CDR3 length: 13 amino acids. V gave up 0 bases and J gave up 10 bases, with 13 bases separating them. Per the original methods: Estimates of nucleated cell counts were drawn from the amplification of reference gene primers. This table comes from immunoSEQ multiplex PCR, and its TCRdb copy is limited to in-frame clones, with some not included. For V, J and clone size, that table is used; D and trimming come from the DNA. The table has 200,000 to 250,000 clones, roughly 90% seen once; the top ten hold around 5.9%. This sequence originates from a man aged 55 to 69 with acute or convalescent COVID-19. The sequencing input was peripheral blood. This chain uses TRBV30 with TRBJ1-5; D gene uncertain. CDR3 residues: CAWSVSLEVPQHF. In DNA, the CDR3 is TGTGCCTGGAGTGTTTCCCTAGAGGTACCCCAGCATTTT.